The entry below gives a single T cell receptor beta chain sequence along with its context. Its antigen is unidentified. CDR1 and CDR2 from the germline V gene are SQVTM and ANQGSEA. V lost 6 bases to trimming and J lost 4 bases, with 16 bases between them. CDR3 length equals 14 residues. The data were taken from a study of CD8+CD57+ T cells in acquired aplastic anemia. Study background: Each DNA sample taken from sorted CD4+ and CD8+ cells came to approximately 3.3 ug on average. Study-level findings and limits: Overlap between patients and controls comprised just under 30 CD8+ CDR3 sequences.

Whoever was chosen for sequencing had shown CD8+CD57+ cell expansion by flow cytometry. Template material for TCR beta VDJ and CDR3 profiling consisted of genomic DNA. TCRdb reprocessed the reads with MiXCR, giving one entry per CDR3 protein. The sample has 450,000 to 550,000 distinct CDR3 sequences, around 32% seen once. The sequence came from a human donor with aplastic anemia. V gene TRBV29-1 combines with J gene TRBJ2-1; TRBD1 might be the D (5 bases). What was sequenced was sorted CD4+, CD8+, or CD8+CD57+ T cells (not recorded which) from PBMCs. The CDR3 sequence: CSVDRQTSYNEQFF. For the CDR3, the DNA is TGCAGCGTCGATAGACAGACTTCTTACAATGAGCAGTTCTTC.